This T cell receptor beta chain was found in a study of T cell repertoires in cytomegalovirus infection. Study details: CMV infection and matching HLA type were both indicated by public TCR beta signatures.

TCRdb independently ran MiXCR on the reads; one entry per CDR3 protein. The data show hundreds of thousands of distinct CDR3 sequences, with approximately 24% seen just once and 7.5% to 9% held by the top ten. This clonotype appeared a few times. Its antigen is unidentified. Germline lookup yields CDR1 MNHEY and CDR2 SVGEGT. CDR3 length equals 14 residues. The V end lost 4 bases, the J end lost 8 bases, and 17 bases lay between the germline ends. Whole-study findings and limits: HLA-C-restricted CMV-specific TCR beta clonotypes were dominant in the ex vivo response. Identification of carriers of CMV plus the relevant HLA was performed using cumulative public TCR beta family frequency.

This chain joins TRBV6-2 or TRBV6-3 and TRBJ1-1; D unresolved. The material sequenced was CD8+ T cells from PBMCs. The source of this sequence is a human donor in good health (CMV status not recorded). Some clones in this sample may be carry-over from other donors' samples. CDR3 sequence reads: CASSSPRRALEAFF. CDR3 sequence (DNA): TGTGCCAGCAGTTCCCCGCGGAGAGCCCTCGAAGCTTTCTTT.